A single sample is the source of the 23 T cell receptor beta chains below, sequenced in a study of T cells in tumors after PD-1 blockade. Sequencing was performed with immunoSEQ multiplex PCR; in TCRdb, only in-frame clones are kept and a portion is missing. This table has about 14,000 clones, 55% to 80% appearing once. The starting material was tumor tissue, obtained after anti-PD-1 treatment. Receptor source: a human donor with cutaneous squamous cell carcinoma.

The chain couples TRBV10-1 to TRBJ2-5, with TRBD2 matching 7 bases. The V gene end was trimmed by 2 bases and the J gene end by 0 bases; junction bases not matched to a gene: 15. The CDR3 is made up of 19 amino acids. Germline loops: CDR1 WNHNN, CDR2 SYGVQD (reference sequence). The chain's CDR3 is CASSEVPAGNTPNQETQYF. The CDR3, as DNA: TGCGCCAGCAGTGAGGTTCCAGCGGGGAACACCCCGAACCAAGAGACCCAGTACTTC.

This rearrangement joins TRBV7-9 to TRBJ1-2; D is unclear. The CDR3 totals 16 residues. The V gene's germline CDR1 is SEHNR and CDR2 FQNEAQ (reference sequence). V shed 0 bases and J shed 4 bases, with 15 bases lying between them. CDR3 loop: CASSLAGRFVGYGYTF. The CDR3 nucleotides are TGTGCCAGCAGCTTAGCAGGGAGGTTTGTGGGCTATGGCTACACCTTC.

This clone was seen a handful of times. This chain joins TRBV9 and TRBJ2-1; D may be TRBD2 (6 bases). The V gene lost 1 base and the J gene lost 5 bases, with 10 bases spanning the gap. Germline-derived CDR1 and CDR2 are SGDLS and YYNGEE. This CDR3 spans 14 amino acids. This chain's CDR3 is CASSVPGGNNEQFF. CDR3 DNA: TGTGCCAGCAGCGTACCAGGAGGGAACAATGAGCAGTTCTTC.

Judged by abundance, this clone is medium-sized. The chain couples TRBV3-1 (or the pseudogene TRBV3-2) to TRBJ2-7; D is possibly TRBD2 (6 bases). There are 15 residues in the CDR3. Looked up from germline, CDR1 is LGHDT and CDR2 is YNNKEL (reference sequence). V was shortened by 4 bases and J by 3 bases, with 16 bases between the two germline ends. The CDR3 bases are TGTGCCAGCAGCCCCCGAGGTGCGGGGAACTACGAGCAGTACTTC. Translating it yields CASSPRGAGNYEQYF.

Sample share makes this clone medium-sized (0.01 to 0.1%). V is TRBV7-2 and J is TRBJ2-3, with unresolved D. The germline V and J ends were trimmed by 1 base and 2 bases, with 7 bases remaining between them. The germline V gene has CDR1 SGHTA and CDR2 FQGNSA. The CDR3 spans 14 residues. The CDR3 DNA follows: TGTGCCAGCAGCTTAGGCCAGCTCACAGATACGCAGTATTTT. This encodes CASSLGQLTDTQYF.

V gene TRBV19 combines with J gene TRBJ2-5; 11 bases agree with TRBD2. Germline values: CDR1 LNHDA, CDR2 SQIVND (reference sequence). The CDR3 is 20 amino acids. Losses at the gene ends were 5 bases for V and 4 bases for J; bases not matched to a gene: 21. The CDR3 region has the DNA TGTGCCAGTAGTTCCGCCGGGACTAGCGGAACAACAGCCTCCGGAGAGACCCAGTACTTC. Protein sequence: CASSSAGTSGTTASGETQYF. Full variable domain (missing parts from reference TRBV19 and TRBJ2-5): DGGITQSPKYLFRKEGQNVTLSCEQNLNHDAMYWYRQDPGQGLRLIYYSQIVNDFQKGDIAEGYSVSREKKESFPLTVTSAQKNPTAFYLCASSSAGTSGTTASGETQYFGPGTRLLVL.

The chain is built from TRBV5-8 and TRBJ2-1; possibly TRBD1 for D (6 bases). The V gene lost 1 base and the J gene lost 1 base, with 15 bases spanning the gap. This CDR3 has 17 residues. Germline V gene data show CDR1 as SGHTS and CDR2 as YDEGEE. The CDR3 spells CASSLKVGAVSYNEQFF. The CDR3 coding sequence is TGTGCCAGCAGCTTGAAGGTGGGGGCTGTGTCCTACAATGAGCAGTTCTTC.

V gene TRBV6-5 combines with J gene TRBJ1-3; D remains ambiguous. The germline CDR1 and CDR2 sequences are MNHEY and SVGAGI. V lost 6 bases to trimming and J lost 4 bases, with 10 bases between them. There are 13 residues in the CDR3. The chain's CDR3 is CASRSGPGNTIYF. CDR3 DNA sequence: TGTGCCAGCAGGAGCGGTCCGGGAAACACCATATATTTT.

The gene calls are TRBV7-9 and TRBJ2-5, with 10 bases matching TRBD2. The CDR3 has 12 residues. J was trimmed by 8 bases and V by 4 bases; bases with no gene match: 1. Per germline, CDR1 SEHNR and CDR2 FQNEAQ (reference sequence). The CDR3 sequence: CASSWTSGTQYF. CDR3 nucleotide sequence: TGTGCCAGCAGCTGGACTAGCGGCACCCAGTACTTC.

This clone showed up just once. The rearrangement uses TRBV12-5 and TRBJ2-1; TRBD2 aligns across 8 bases. From germline, CDR1 is LGHNT and CDR2 FRNRAP. The V and J ends lost 7 bases and 2 bases, in that order; junction bases with no gene match: 4. This CDR3 spans 14 amino acids. Here the CDR3 DNA reads TGTGCTAGTGCCCCGGGGGGGGCCTACAATGAGCAGTTCTTC. Protein product: CASAPGGAYNEQFF.

This chain links TRBV7-3 with TRBJ2-7; D possibly corresponds to TRBD2 (6 bases). Per germline, CDR1 SGHTA and CDR2 FQGTGA. Between the trimmed V and J ends, which lost 2 bases and 3 bases, there was a span of 11 bases. This CDR3 spans 14 amino acids. CDR3 in DNA: TGTGCCAGCAGCTTAGGAGGGACCGGCTACGAGCAGTACTTC. This sequence encodes CASSLGGTGYEQYF.

The genes are TRBV9 and TRBJ1-1; D not resolved. The CDR3 is 13 residues long. Trimming cost V 10 bases and J 1 base, with 14 bases left between them. Germline CDR1 SGDLS, CDR2 YYNGEE. This CDR3 is CAGSRITNTEAFF. DNA of the CDR3: TGTGCCGGCTCACGGATAACGAACACTGAAGCTTTCTTT.

The chain links TRBV7-2 to TRBJ1-5; no firm D call. The CDR3 extends over 13 amino acids. Germline V lookup: CDR1 SGHTA, CDR2 FQGNSA. V lost 4 bases to trimming and J lost 10 bases, with 14 bases between them. The CDR3 nucleotides read TGTGCCAGCAGCTCACAAAACGCTGGCCCCCAGCATTTT. Protein sequence: CASSSQNAGPQHF.

By sample fraction, this clone is medium-sized (0.01 to 0.1%). Other DNA sequences in this specimen translate into the identical CDR3. This chain connects TRBV9 to TRBJ2-7, with TRBD1 identical over 7 bases. The germline V gene encodes CDR1 SGDLS and CDR2 YYNGEE. Losses at the gene ends were 4 bases for V and 2 bases for J; bases not matched to a gene: 3. The CDR3 runs to 13 residues. The CDR3 loop reads CASSSQGAYEQYF. Here the CDR3 DNA reads TGTGCCAGCAGCAGTCAGGGGGCCTACGAGCAGTACTTC. The variable domain in full, with the rest retrieved from reference TRBV9 and TRBJ2-7, is DSGVTQTPKHLITATGQRVTLRCSPRSGDLSVYWYQQSLDQGLQFLIQYYNGEERAKGNILERFSAQQFPDLHSELNLSSLELGDSALYFCASSSQGAYEQYFGPGTRLTVT.

The chain recombines TRBV7-2 with TRBJ1-4; a possible D gene is TRBD1 (5 bases). Trimming cost V 5 bases and J 5 bases, with 18 bases left between them. This CDR3 contains 16 residues. Germline V gives CDR1 SGHTA, CDR2 FQGNSA. The CDR3 sequence: CASSNAQQDGNEKLFF. The CDR3 DNA is TGTGCCAGCAGCAATGCCCAACAGGATGGGAATGAAAAACTGTTTTTT.

This clone was observed a single time. The rearrangement joins TRBV5-1 to TRBJ1-1; D might be TRBD1 (6 bases). The CDR3 sequence is 14 residues long. The germline V and J ends were trimmed by 4 bases and 4 bases, with 14 bases remaining between them. Germline V gives CDR1 SGHRS, CDR2 YFSETQ. CDR3 DNA sequence: TGCGCCAGCAGCCCGCCCGGGACATCCACTGAAGCTTTCTTT. Its protein is CASSPPGTSTEAFF.

Concerning this clone itself: One end of the junction is discordant with germline, which a read error may explain. This CDR3 reads CASSLGDLAGGQGETQYF. The DNA for the CDR3 is TGTGCTAGCAGCTTAGGGGACCTAGCGGGAGGACAGGGAGAGACCCAGTACTTC. The chain recombines TRBV7-7 with TRBJ2-5; TRBD2 agrees at 11 bases. CDR1 and CDR2 (germline): SSHAT, FNYEAQ (reference sequence). The CDR3 has 18 residues.

A few counts support this clone. The genes are TRBV9 and TRBJ1-6; D may be TRBD1 (5 bases). The CDR3 runs 15 residues. Germline values: CDR1 SGDLS, CDR2 YYNGEE. V was clipped by 4 bases and J by 5 bases, with 13 bases between them. CDR3 coding DNA: TGTGCCAGCAGCCCCGGGACGGCTAATAATTCACCCCTCCACTTT. It is translated as CASSPGTANNSPLHF. Based on the CDR3 plus reference TRBV9 and TRBJ1-6, the full variable domain is DSGVTQTPKHLITATGQRVTLRCSPRSGDLSVYWYQQSLDQGLQFLIQYYNGEERAKGNILERFSAQQFPDLHSELNLSSLELGDSALYFCASSPGTANNSPLHFGNGTRLTVT.

The rearrangement links TRBV7-8 to TRBJ1-6, with a weak D call TRBD1 (5 bases). CDR3 size: 17 residues. Per germline, CDR1 SGHVS and CDR2 FQNEAQ. The ends were cut back, 5 bases at V and 0 bases at J, with 14 bases in the middle. The DNA for the CDR3 is TGTGCCAGCAGCCGGACATTATACCCCTCCTATAATTCACCCCTCCACTTT. Translation: CASSRTLYPSYNSPLHF.

The chain links TRBV11-1 to TRBJ2-4; 7 nucleotides align to TRBD1. The CDR3 sequence is 16 residues long. Germline assignment: CDR1 SGHAT and CDR2 FQDESV (reference sequence). Unmatched junction bases numbered 7, after V lost 5 bases and J lost 0 bases. This CDR3 is CASSPKGQQAKNIQYF. DNA of the CDR3: TGTGCCAGCAGCCCAAAGGGACAGCAAGCCAAAAACATTCAGTACTTC.

This clone occurred a few times. The V and J genes are TRBV6-4 and TRBJ1-3; D might be TRBD1 (5 bases). With 0 bases removed from V and 3 bases from J, the gap between germline ends came to 6 bases. Germline CDR1 reads MRHNA; CDR2 reads SNTAGT. The CDR3 sequence is 14 residues long. In DNA, the CDR3 is TGTGCCAGCAGTGACTCGGGGGTTGGAAACACCATATATTTT. Its protein product is CASSDSGVGNTIYF.

The chain employs TRBV19 and TRBJ2-5, with 9 bases identical to TRBD1. There are 16 residues in the CDR3. V shed 5 bases, J shed 5 bases, and the junction held 12 bases outside the gene matches. Germline V gene lookup returns CDR1 LNHDA and CDR2 SQIVND (reference sequence). CDR3 sequence (DNA): TGTGCCAGTAGTCCGCGCCGGGGACAGGGTCGGGAGACCCAGTACTTC. Protein product: CASSPRRGQGRETQYF. The complete variable domain, with remaining parts taken from reference TRBV19 and TRBJ2-5, reads DGGITQSPKYLFRKEGQNVTLSCEQNLNHDAMYWYRQDPGQGLRLIYYSQIVNDFQKGDIAEGYSVSREKKESFPLTVTSAQKNPTAFYLCASSPRRGQGRETQYFGPGTRLLVL.

The DNA of the CDR3 is TGCGCCAGCAGCCAAGTAGGGGTGTATGGCTACACCTTC. Its protein is CASSQVGVYGYTF. The chain recombines TRBV4-1 with TRBJ1-2; D perhaps matches TRBD1 (5 bases). The ends were cut back, 1 base at V and 5 bases at J, with 8 bases in the middle. CDR3 length: 13 residues. Germline values: CDR1 MGHRA, CDR2 YSYEKL.